This T cell receptor beta chain was identified in a study of cytomegalovirus exposure and HLA in healthy donors. The V segment lost 5 bases and the J segment 6 bases; nucleotides outside the gene matches: 9. This CDR3 spans 16 amino acids. Germline-derived CDR1 and CDR2 are SGHTA and FQGNSA. With respect to this clone: Its specificity is not known.

Study results and caveats: There were some public TCRs occurring in many donors, but most TCR sequences were rare.

Primers for the PCR totalled 60 Vbeta and 13 Jbeta. TCRdb's copy holds only in-frame clones and misses some; the assay was immunoSEQ multiplex PCR. Of about 180,000 clones in the sample, around 81% were seen once. The gene calls are TRBV7-2 and TRBJ2-2, with 10 bases identical to TRBD2. The clonotype comes from a woman aged 25-40 years in good health and CMV-seronegative. Material: PBMCs. CDR3 sequence (DNA): TGTGCCAGCAGCCCGGGTGGGCTAGCGGGAGCCGGGGAGCTGTTTTTT. It yields the protein CASSPGGLAGAGELFF.